Listed below are T cell receptor beta chains from one sample, sequenced in a study of glioma-infiltrating T cells. TCRdb independently ran MiXCR on the multiplex PCR reads; one entry per CDR3 protein. Of under 200,000 distinct CDR3 sequences listed, about 32% were seen once; the top ten hold 20%. The sequenced sample was glioma tissue, nonneoplastic brain tissue, or PBMCs (not recorded which). Receptors were obtained from a human donor with low-grade glioma or glioblastoma, undergoing nonglioma brain surgery, or in good health (not recorded which). Both conserved end residues are part of each CDR3. Expanded clones are given a class, and other clones once, few, many or no size at all.

v_call | clone_size | cdr3_aa
TRBV6-1 | many | CASSFHRAGEQFF
TRBV18 | few | CASSQLPTASYEQYF
TRBV27 | many | CASSLQGFGNEQFF
TRBV7-3 | many | CASSSQGKGNTEAFF
TRBV7-9 | many | CASSPEPGTYEETQYF
TRBV19 | few | CASSPGMVYEQYF
TRBV4-3 | many | CASSQERHGTEAFF
TRBV5-5 | few | CASILLQGTEQFF
TRBV6-1 | many | CASIGTSGVFGHSTDTQYF
TRBV6-1 | many | CASSPLGGRSDNEQFF
TRBV30 | few | CAWNWGPEAFF
TRBV7-7 | few | CASSPNRAHPYEQYF
TRBV7-2 | - | CASTLETGKLFF
TRBV7-2 | many | CASSLGAVGIQYF
TRBV7-2 | many | CASSPRVGSSNQPQHF